This TCR beta chain comes out of a study of blood T cells in healthy people across ages. For every donor, a draw yielded around 9.4 milliliters of peripheral blood. This clonotype was seen a few times. This CDR3 comprises 15 residues. V was clipped by 1 base and J by 0 bases, with 10 bases between them. Using a J-beta primer mix together with a sample-barcoded 5' primer, a second PCR was run for about 6 to 11 cycles. TCRdb reanalysed the 5' RACE reads using MiXCR and keeps one entry per CDR3 protein. The repertoire includes about 780,000 distinct CDR3 sequences, 35% to 60% of them detected once, and about a sixth sits in the top ten.

The material sequenced was blood. The TCR was taken from an elderly man in good health. The chain couples TRBV12-3 or TRBV12-4 to TRBJ2-7; D may be TRBD1 or TRBD2 (5 bases each). The CDR3, as DNA: TGTGCCAGCAGTTTAGGGGACGGTAGCTCCTACGAGCAGTACTTC. This translates into CASSLGDGSSYEQYF.